Within the sample, the clone carrying this T cell receptor (beta chain) is medium-sized. Its cognate antigen is unknown. Notes on the study in general: The TCR gene usage of tumor memory CD4+ T cells clustered together with blood and lymph node memory CD4+ cells and with lymph node naive CD4+ cells. Greatest tumor Treg TCR overlap was with tumor naive CD4+ cells. The larger-cohort validation was restricted to a single TCR beta V-J rearrangement rather than whole repertoires.

TCRdb processed the 5' RACE reads anew with MiXCR; each CDR3 protein has one entry. The repertoire has 6,500 to 10,000 distinct CDR3 sequences, around 15% of them found once; the top ten carry 3% to 4%. V shed 5 bases and J shed 3 bases, with 14 bases lying between them. The CDR3 contains 15 residues. Memory CD4+ T cells were sorted as CD4+CD45RO+CD25- cells. The sequence was collected from a female donor with breast cancer. Sequencing used memory CD4+ T cells sorted from blood. Subset given: memory CD4+ T cells, CD4+CD45RO+CD25-. The chain employs TRBV12-3 or TRBV12-4 and TRBJ1-3, with D maybe TRBD1 (5 bases). The CDR3 DNA sequence: TGTGCCAGCAGTCCCGTTCTCGGGGGTGGAAACACCATATATTTT. Its protein product is CASSPVLGGGNTIYF.